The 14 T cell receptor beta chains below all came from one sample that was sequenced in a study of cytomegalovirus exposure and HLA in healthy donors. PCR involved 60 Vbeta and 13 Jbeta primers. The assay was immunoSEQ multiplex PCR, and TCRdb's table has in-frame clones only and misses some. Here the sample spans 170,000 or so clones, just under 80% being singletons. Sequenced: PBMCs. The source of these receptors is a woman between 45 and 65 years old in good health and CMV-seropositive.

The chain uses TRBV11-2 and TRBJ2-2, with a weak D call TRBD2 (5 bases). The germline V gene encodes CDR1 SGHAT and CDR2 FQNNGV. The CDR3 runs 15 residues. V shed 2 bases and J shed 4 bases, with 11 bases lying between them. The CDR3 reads CASSLTLAVTGELFF. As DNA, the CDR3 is TGTGCCAGCAGCTTAACGCTAGCTGTCACCGGGGAGCTGTTTTTT.

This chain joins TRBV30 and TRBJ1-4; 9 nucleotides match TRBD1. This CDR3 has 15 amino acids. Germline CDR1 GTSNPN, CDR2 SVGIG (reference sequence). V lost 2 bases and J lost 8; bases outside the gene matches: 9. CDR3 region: CAWSRDRVAGEKLFF. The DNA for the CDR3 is TGTGCCTGGAGTAGGGACAGGGTTGCGGGCGAAAAACTGTTTTTT.

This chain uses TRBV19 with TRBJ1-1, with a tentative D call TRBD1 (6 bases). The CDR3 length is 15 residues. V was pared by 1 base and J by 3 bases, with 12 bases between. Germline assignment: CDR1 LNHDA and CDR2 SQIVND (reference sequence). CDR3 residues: CASSIGGRGHTEAFF. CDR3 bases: TGTGCCAGTAGTATAGGGGGGCGCGGCCACACTGAAGCTTTCTTT.

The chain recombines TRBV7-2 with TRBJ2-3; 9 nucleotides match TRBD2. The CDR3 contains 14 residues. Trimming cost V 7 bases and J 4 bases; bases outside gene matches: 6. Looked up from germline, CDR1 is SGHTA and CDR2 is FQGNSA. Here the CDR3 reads CASNVREGSDTQYF. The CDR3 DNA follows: TGTGCCAGCAACGTGCGGGAGGGGTCAGATACGCAGTATTTT.

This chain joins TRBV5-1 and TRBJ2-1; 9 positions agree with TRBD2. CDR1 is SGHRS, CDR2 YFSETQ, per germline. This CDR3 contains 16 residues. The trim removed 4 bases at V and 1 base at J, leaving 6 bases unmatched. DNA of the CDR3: TGCGCCAGCAGCCTGTTAGCGGGAGTATCCTACAATGAGCAGTTCTTC. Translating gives CASSLLAGVSYNEQFF.

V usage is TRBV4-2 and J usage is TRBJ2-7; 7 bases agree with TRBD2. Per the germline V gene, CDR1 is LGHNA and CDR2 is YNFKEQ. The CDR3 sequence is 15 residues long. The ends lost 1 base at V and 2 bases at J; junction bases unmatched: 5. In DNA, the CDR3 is TGTGCCAGCAGCCAAGGGGCGGGAGAGGCCTACGAGCAGTACTTC. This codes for CASSQGAGEAYEQYF.

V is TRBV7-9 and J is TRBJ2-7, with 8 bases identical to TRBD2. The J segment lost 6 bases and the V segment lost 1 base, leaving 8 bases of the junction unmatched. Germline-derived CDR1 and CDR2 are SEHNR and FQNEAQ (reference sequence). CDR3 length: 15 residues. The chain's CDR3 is CASSLEGGRTSEQYF. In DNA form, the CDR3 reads TGTGCCAGCAGCTTAGAGGGCGGGAGGACTAGCGAGCAGTACTTC.

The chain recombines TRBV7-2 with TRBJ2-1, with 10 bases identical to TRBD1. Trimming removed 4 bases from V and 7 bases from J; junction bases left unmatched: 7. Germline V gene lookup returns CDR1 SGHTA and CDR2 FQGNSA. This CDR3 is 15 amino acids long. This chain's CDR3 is CASSYGTGVGNEQFF. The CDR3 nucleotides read TGTGCCAGCAGCTACGGGACAGGGGTAGGGAATGAGCAGTTCTTC.

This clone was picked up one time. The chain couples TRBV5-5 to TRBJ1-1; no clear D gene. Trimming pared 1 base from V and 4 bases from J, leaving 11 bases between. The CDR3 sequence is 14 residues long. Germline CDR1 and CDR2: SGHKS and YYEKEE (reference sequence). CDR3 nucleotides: TGTGCCAGCAGCTTGCCAGCCCGAGGCACTGAAGCTTTCTTT. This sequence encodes CASSLPARGTEAFF. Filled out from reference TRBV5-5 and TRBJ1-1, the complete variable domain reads DAGVTQSPTHLIKTRGQQVTLRCSPISGHKSVSWYQQVLGQGPQFIFQYYEKEERGRGNFPDRFSARQFPNYSSELNVNALLLGDSALYLCASSLPARGTEAFFGQGTRLTVV.

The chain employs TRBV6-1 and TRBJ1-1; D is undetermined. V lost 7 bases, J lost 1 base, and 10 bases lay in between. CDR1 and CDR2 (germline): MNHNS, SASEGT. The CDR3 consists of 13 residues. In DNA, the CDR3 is TGTGCCAGCAAACCACGGAGGAACACTGAAGCTTTCTTT. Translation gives CASKPRRNTEAFF.

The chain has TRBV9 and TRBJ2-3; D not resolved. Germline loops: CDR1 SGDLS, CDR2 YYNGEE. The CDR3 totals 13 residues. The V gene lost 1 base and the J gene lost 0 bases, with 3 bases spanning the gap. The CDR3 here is CASSVPSTDTQYF. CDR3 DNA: TGTGCCAGCAGCGTACCTAGCACAGATACGCAGTATTTT.

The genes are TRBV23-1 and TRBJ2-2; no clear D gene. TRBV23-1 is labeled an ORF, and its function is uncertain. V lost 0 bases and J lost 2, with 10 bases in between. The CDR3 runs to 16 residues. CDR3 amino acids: CASSQSCFGNTGELFF. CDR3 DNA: TGCGCCAGCAGTCAATCTTGCTTTGGCAACACCGGGGAGCTGTTTTTT.

The chain's CDR3 is CASTSEQGGQPQHF. As DNA, the CDR3 is TGTGCCAGCACCTCGGAACAGGGGGGTCAGCCCCAGCATTTT. V gene TRBV2 combines with J gene TRBJ1-5; 8 bases align to TRBD1. Germline CDR1 is SNHLY and CDR2 is FYNNEI. CDR3 length: 14 residues. J gave up 6 bases and V 7 bases, and 8 bases lay outside the gene matches.

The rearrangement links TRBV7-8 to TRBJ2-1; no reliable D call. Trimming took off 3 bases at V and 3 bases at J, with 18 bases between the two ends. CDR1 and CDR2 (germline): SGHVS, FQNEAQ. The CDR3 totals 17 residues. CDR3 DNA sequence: TGTGCCAGCAGCTTTCTTTTACCAAACTATATCTACAATGAGCAGTTCTTC. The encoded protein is CASSFLLPNYIYNEQFF.